Listed below are T cell receptor beta chains from one sample, sequenced in a study of cytomegalovirus exposure and HLA in healthy donors. Assay: immunoSEQ multiplex PCR; the TCRdb copy retains only in-frame clones and omits some. The sample yields tens of thousands of clones, about 90% seen once. Sequencing input: PBMCs. These TCRs come from a woman aged 18 to 35 in good health and CMV-seropositive. Both conserved end residues are part of each CDR3. Each record gives: CDR3 protein, J gene, V gene.

CASSLVGQGVAKNIQYF,TRBJ2-4,TRBV5-8
CASSPPGTGGVYEKLFF,TRBJ1-4,TRBV18
CASSLAGAHYEQYF,TRBJ2-7,TRBV5-4
CASSARQGVEKLFF,TRBJ1-4,TRBV9
CASSGTGYEQYF,TRBJ2-7,TRBV25-1
CARNARRGETQYF,TRBJ2-5,TRBV9
CATSGGEQYF,TRBJ2-7,TRBV10-3
CASSPLGTVYNEQFF,TRBJ2-1,TRBV11-2
CASSFVLNTEAFF,TRBJ1-1,TRBV7-9
CASSGDRQETQYF,TRBJ2-5,TRBV2
CAGDRGQNTEAFF,TRBJ1-1,TRBV30
CASGDRSNQPQHF,TRBJ1-5,TRBV27
CASSLTPRGGLAGSAEQFF,TRBJ2-1,TRBV28
CASSLRRAGGSSLGNQPQHF,TRBJ1-5,TRBV28
CASSPAARPISTDTQYF,TRBJ2-3,TRBV18
CASSLATDTQYF,TRBJ2-3,TRBV5-6
CASSERPGRRDSYEQYF,TRBJ2-7,TRBV2
CASSQAHLSEETQYF,TRBJ2-5,TRBV4-1
CSGGTGGEAFF,TRBJ1-1,TRBV29-1
CASSLVVGADNEQFF,TRBJ2-1,TRBV7-6